Following are 18 T cell receptor beta chains from one sample sequenced in a study of blood T cells in healthy people across ages. It was with a sample-barcoded 5' primer and a J-beta primer mix that a second PCR of about 7 to 12 cycles was run. One entry per CDR3 protein, called by TCRdb with MiXCR from the 5' RACE reads. The sample carries 850,000 to 950,000 distinct CDR3 sequences, more than 25% recorded once. The sample was blood. These receptors were taken from a woman of 80 years or more in good health.

Remarks on this clonotype: The junction departs from the called germline gene at one end, perhaps through a read error. This chain joins TRBV27 and TRBJ2-3; 11 bases map to TRBD1. This CDR3 is built from 14 residues. The germline V gene has CDR1 MNHEY and CDR2 SMNVEV (reference sequence). The CDR3 reads CASRDRGFSNTRYF. The CDR3 DNA follows: TGTGCCAGCCGGGACAGGGGGTTCTCAAATACGCGGTATTTT.

This clonotype was seen at least ten times. One junction end does not reproduce the germline sequence, and a read error may be involved. The chain combines TRBV10-2 with TRBJ2-3; D call uncertain. The germline CDR1 and CDR2 sequences are WSHSY and SAAADI. CDR3 length equals 12 residues. CDR3 residues: CASSPGPDTQYF. For the CDR3, the DNA is TGTGCCAGCAGCCCAGGCCCAGATACGCAGTATTTT.

A few counts support this clonotype. The chain uses TRBV20-1 and TRBJ1-1; the D gene is possibly TRBD1 (5 bases). Germline V CDR1 and CDR2: DFQATT, SNEGSKA (reference sequence). The CDR3 runs 15 residues. The germline V and J ends were trimmed by 1 base and 4 bases, with 16 bases remaining between them. The CDR3 reads CSARGWGEVITEAFF. The CDR3 bases are TGCAGTGCTAGAGGGTGGGGGGAGGTAATCACTGAAGCTTTCTTT.

J is TRBJ2-4 and V is TRBV5-1, with 9 bases aligning to TRBD1. The tail of the sequence fits TRBJ2-7 better, so the J call may be wrong. From germline, CDR1 is SGHRS and CDR2 YFSETQ. The CDR3 is 15 residues long. The DNA of the CDR3 is TGCGCCAGCAGCTTGAATAGCAGGGGACAGGGCGAGCAGTACTTC. Translated, it gives CASSLNSRGQGEQYF.

In its sample, this clonotype was seen many times. The chain combines TRBV6-4 with TRBJ2-3; D is undetermined. Trimming removed 2 bases from V and 2 bases from J, with 11 bases in between. This CDR3 is built from 15 residues. CDR1 is MRHNA and CDR2 is SNTAGT in the germline V gene. In DNA, the CDR3 is TGTGCCAGCAGTGACCAGCCGGGTCCCACAGATACGCAGTATTTT. Translated, it gives CASSDQPGPTDTQYF.

This clonotype was recorded at least ten times. V gene TRBV29-1 combines with J gene TRBJ2-5; 14 bases are a match to TRBD2. V lost 5 bases to trimming and J lost 2 bases; unmatched junction nucleotides: 4. The CDR3 contains 15 residues. Germline V gives CDR1 SQVTM, CDR2 ANQGSEA. The CDR3 DNA reads as TGCAGCGTTAAGGGACTAGCGGGGGCACAAGAGACCCAGTACTTC. It translates to CSVKGLAGAQETQYF.

A few counts support this clonotype. In DNA, the CDR3 is TGTGCCAGCATGGCCAGGGGAACCATACAGTATTTT. Protein product: CASMARGTIQYF. This chain joins TRBV11-2 and TRBJ2-3; possible D gene TRBD1, 6 bases. V lost 7 bases, J lost 12 bases, and 17 bases lay in between. CDR1 and CDR2 from the germline V gene are SGHAT and FQNNGV. CDR3 length: 12 amino acids.

The chain is built from TRBV6-6 and TRBJ2-1; 12 bases are a match to TRBD2. The CDR3 consists of 15 residues. Trimming cost V 4 bases and J 13 bases; bases outside gene matches: 11. Per germline, CDR1 MNHNY and CDR2 SVGAGI (reference sequence). CDR3 sequence: CASSLSLAGGKSQFF. The CDR3 DNA sequence: TGTGCCAGCAGTTTATCACTAGCGGGAGGCAAGAGCCAGTTCTTC.

The chain combines TRBV30 with TRBJ2-5, with 7 positions matching TRBD1. Trimming at V came to 2 bases and at J to 2 bases, leaving 5 bases not matched to a gene. The CDR3 covers 14 residues. Germline CDR1 reads GTSNPN; CDR2 reads SVGIG (reference sequence). DNA of the CDR3: TGTGCCTGGAGTTGGGACAGTAAGCAAGAGACCCAGTACTTC. Translated: CAWSWDSKQETQYF.

This sequence joins TRBV20-1 and TRBJ1-1; D is unclear. V lost 2 bases and J lost 2, with 9 bases in between. The CDR3 runs 13 residues. CDR1 is DFQATT, CDR2 SNEGSKA, per germline (reference sequence). The CDR3 loop is CSARSHINTEAFF. CDR3 DNA: TGCAGTGCTAGATCGCATATAAACACTGAAGCTTTCTTT.

The chain links TRBV24-1 to TRBJ2-2, with no clear D. V was clipped by 5 bases and J by 2 bases, with 5 bases between them. This CDR3 is 13 amino acids long. Per the germline V gene, CDR1 is KGHDR and CDR2 is SFDVKD. CDR3 DNA: TGTGCCACCAGTGTGCAAAACACCGGGGAGCTGTTTTTT. It specifies CATSVQNTGELFF.

The chain combines TRBV6-5 with TRBJ1-1; TRBD1 agrees at 10 bases. The CDR3 loop spans 15 amino acids. V lost 6 bases to trimming and J lost 1 base; unmatched junction nucleotides: 5. Germline V gene sequence: CDR1 MNHEY, CDR2 SVGAGI. The CDR3 DNA reads TGTGCCAGCAGCGGGGGACAGGGGTGGAACACTGAAGCTTTCTTT. Residues: CASSGGQGWNTEAFF.

As for this clonotype: A read error is possible here, since a much larger clone lies one base away. The chain recombines TRBV20-1 with TRBJ2-5; D possibly corresponds to TRBD2 (6 bases). The J call is doubtful: the DNA matches TRBJ2-7 better. CDR1 and CDR2 (germline): DFQATT, SNEGSKA (reference sequence). The CDR3 sequence is 11 residues long. CDR3 residues: CSAGLYYEQYF. Written as DNA, the CDR3 is TGCAGTGCAGGACTATACTACGAGCAGTACTTC.

This clonotype was recorded at least ten times. This chain uses TRBV7-2 with TRBJ2-5; D remains unclear. The CDR3 is made up of 15 amino acids. In germline, CDR1 is SGHTA, CDR2 FQGNSA. Trimming shortened V by 0 bases and J by 5 bases, and 13 bases separated the two germline ends. CDR3 bases: TGTGCCAGCAGCTTAGCGGGCGTCGAAGCCGAGACCCAGTACTTC. It specifies CASSLAGVEAETQYF.

This clonotype was observed at least ten times. J is TRBJ2-7 and V is TRBV7-2; 8 nucleotides align to TRBD2. Germline lookup yields CDR1 SGHTA and CDR2 FQGNSA. V lost 6 bases and J lost 2; bases outside the gene matches: 6. The CDR3 length is 14 residues. CDR3 coding DNA: TGTGCCAGCAGGTTCGGGGGGGCGGCCTACGAGCAGTACTTC. It translates to CASRFGGAAYEQYF. The full variable domain, with the rest looked up from reference TRBV7-2 and TRBJ2-7, is GAGVSQSPSNKVTEKGKDVELRCDPISGHTALYWYRQSLGQGLEFLIYFQGNSAPDKSGLPSDRFSAERTGGSVSTLTIQRTQQEDSAVYLCASRFGGAAYEQYFGPGTRLTVT.

This clonotype appeared a few times. The chain couples TRBV18 to TRBJ2-2, with D possibly being TRBD1 (6 bases). The CDR3 loop spans 17 amino acids. V dropped 1 base and J dropped 3 bases, with 15 bases sitting between them. From germline, CDR1 is KGHSH and CDR2 LQKENI. The CDR3 nucleotides are TGTGCCAGCTCACCACGGCAGGGGCTGGGGGACACCGGGGAGCTGTTTTTT. It is translated as CASSPRQGLGDTGELFF.

Many counts were recorded for this clonotype. V gene TRBV20-1 combines with J gene TRBJ2-3, with D possibly TRBD2 on 6 matching bases. CDR1 is DFQATT, CDR2 SNEGSKA, per germline (reference sequence). The CDR3 length is 17 residues. V lost 0 bases to trimming and J lost 4 bases, with 20 bases between them. The chain's CDR3 is CSARDHGLALRSDTQYF. The CDR3 coding sequence is TGCAGTGCTAGAGATCATGGGCTAGCGCTTCGATCAGATACGCAGTATTTT.

The rearrangement uses TRBV4-3 and TRBJ1-6; tentative D call: TRBD1 (6 bases). Germline V gene lookup returns CDR1 LGHNA and CDR2 YSLEER. V was clipped by 0 bases and J by 11 bases, with 14 bases between them. The CDR3 is 15 residues long. The CDR3 nucleotides read TGCGCCAGCAGCCAAGATATGGCAGGGGAGGCACCCCTCCACTTT. Its protein product is CASSQDMAGEAPLHF.